These 3 T cell receptor beta chains were all obtained from the same sample, sequenced in a study of blood T cell repertoires in COVID-19 (dated by TCRdb to 2020 to 2021). The method was the immunoSEQ multiplex PCR assay. TCRdb carries this immuneACCESS record with in-frame sequences only. Its versions omit some clonotypes, under half of them owing to an unresolved V gene in the studies checked, with the rest unexplained. The sample table holds around 100,000 clones, of which about nine tenths were seen once. 5% to 6.5% of the sample rests with the top ten. Sample: peripheral blood. These TCRs come from a man aged 45-65 years with acute or convalescent COVID-19.

The V and J genes are TRBV11-2 and TRBJ2-7; TRBD1 matches at 9 bases. V was clipped by 5 bases and J by 3 bases; unmatched bases: 5. Germline CDR1 is SGHAT and CDR2 is FQNNGV. This CDR3 is built from 14 residues. The CDR3 sequence: CASSQGTGFYEQYF. The CDR3 DNA sequence: TGTGCCAGCAGCCAGGGGACAGGGTTCTACGAGCAGTACTTC.

The DNA for the CDR3 is TGTGCCAGCAGTTTAAATCTAGGCCTATTAATCTCTGGGGCCAACGTCCTGACTTTC. The encoded protein is CASSLNLGLLISGANVLTF. This chain uses TRBV27 with TRBJ2-6; D not resolved. From germline, CDR1 is MNHEY and CDR2 SMNVEV (reference sequence). CDR3 size: 19 residues. The V and J ends lost 2 bases and 0 bases respectively, with 17 bases between them.

CDR3 amino acids: CASSPGQYNEQFF. In DNA form, the CDR3 reads TGTGCCAGCAGCCCGGGACAGTACAATGAGCAGTTCTTC. The V gene is TRBV7-9, the J gene TRBJ2-1, with 7 nucleotides matching TRBD1. The V gene end was trimmed by 5 bases and the J gene end by 4 bases; junction bases not matched to a gene: 2. CDR3 size: 13 residues. Germline V lookup: CDR1 SEHNR, CDR2 FQNEAQ (reference sequence).